This T cell receptor beta chain is drawn from a study of shared clonotypes between healthy human individuals. As for the study in general: CD4 naive and memory got three plates each, CD8 naive two, CD8 memory one. Study-wide points: In general, naive subsets displayed greater estimated richness than memory subsets did. Clonotype sharing across donors was expected to vary with sequencing depth.

The assay was run at deep level. Data came from immunoSEQ multiplex PCR; TCRdb stores just in-frame clones and leaves some out. Here the sample spans around 2,000,000 clones, less than 95% being singletons. CD45RO-negative cells were positively selected for CCR7, leaving out terminally differentiated effector memory CD45RA+ cells. Concerning this clone itself: Its antigen remains unknown.

Sequencing used naive CD8+ T cells sorted from blood. The sequence derives from a man in his late teens or twenties in good health.

CDR3 region: CASSPDATSYGYTF. The CDR3 nucleotides read TGCGCCAGCAGTCCTGATGCTACTAGCTATGGCTACACCTTC. The V gene is TRBV4-1, the J gene TRBJ1-2; D gene uncertain. The CDR3 has 14 amino acids. Germline V gene data show CDR1 as MGHRA and CDR2 as YSYEKL. With 6 bases removed from V and 4 bases from J, the gap between germline ends came to 15 bases.